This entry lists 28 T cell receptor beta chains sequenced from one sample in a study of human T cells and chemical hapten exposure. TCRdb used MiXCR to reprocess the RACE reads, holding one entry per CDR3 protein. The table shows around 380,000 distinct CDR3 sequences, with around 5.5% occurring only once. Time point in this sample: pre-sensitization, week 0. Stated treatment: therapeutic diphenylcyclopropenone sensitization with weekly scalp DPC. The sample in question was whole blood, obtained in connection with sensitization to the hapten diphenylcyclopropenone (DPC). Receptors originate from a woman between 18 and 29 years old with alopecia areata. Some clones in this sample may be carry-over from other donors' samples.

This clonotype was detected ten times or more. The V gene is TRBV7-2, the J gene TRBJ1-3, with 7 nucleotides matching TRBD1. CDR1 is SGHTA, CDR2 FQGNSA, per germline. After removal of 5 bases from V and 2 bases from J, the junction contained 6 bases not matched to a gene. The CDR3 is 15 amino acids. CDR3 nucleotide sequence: TGTGCCAGCAGCCCGCGGGACAGTCCTGGAAACACCATATATTTT. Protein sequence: CASSPRDSPGNTIYF.

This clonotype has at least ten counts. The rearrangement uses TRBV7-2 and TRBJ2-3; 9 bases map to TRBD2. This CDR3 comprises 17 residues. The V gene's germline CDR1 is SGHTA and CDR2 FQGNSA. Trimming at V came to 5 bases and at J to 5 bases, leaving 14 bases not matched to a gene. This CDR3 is CASSLLSGGLLRDTQYF. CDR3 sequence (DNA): TGTGCCAGCAGCCTACTTAGCGGGGGCCTCCTCAGAGATACGCAGTATTTT.

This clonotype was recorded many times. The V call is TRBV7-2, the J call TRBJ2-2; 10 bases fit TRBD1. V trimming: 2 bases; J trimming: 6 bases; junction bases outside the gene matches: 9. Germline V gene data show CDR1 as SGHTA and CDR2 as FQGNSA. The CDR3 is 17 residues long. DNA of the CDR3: TGTGCCAGCAGCTTACCACCCGGGACAGGGGTTGCCGGGGAGCTGTTTTTT. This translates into CASSLPPGTGVAGELFF.

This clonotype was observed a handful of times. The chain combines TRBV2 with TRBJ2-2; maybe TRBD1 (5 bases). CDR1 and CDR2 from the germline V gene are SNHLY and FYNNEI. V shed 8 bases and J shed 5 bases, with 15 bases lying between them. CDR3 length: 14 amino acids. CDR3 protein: CASAIPPGTGELFF. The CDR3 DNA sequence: TGTGCCAGCGCGATCCCCCCAGGGACCGGGGAGCTGTTTTTT.

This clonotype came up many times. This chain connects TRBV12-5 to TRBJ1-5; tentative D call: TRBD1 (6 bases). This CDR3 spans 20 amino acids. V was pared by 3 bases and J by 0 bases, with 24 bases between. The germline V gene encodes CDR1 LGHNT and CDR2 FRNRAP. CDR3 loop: CASGLQPTSSGTTSNQPQHF. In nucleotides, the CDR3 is TGTGCTAGTGGTTTACAACCTACCTCCAGCGGGACAACTAGCAATCAGCCCCAGCATTTT.

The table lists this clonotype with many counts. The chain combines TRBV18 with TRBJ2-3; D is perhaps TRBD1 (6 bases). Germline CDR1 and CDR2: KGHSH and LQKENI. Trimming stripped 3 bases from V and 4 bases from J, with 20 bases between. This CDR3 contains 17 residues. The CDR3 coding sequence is TGTGCCAGCTCACCCGCCGGGACAATACCGTCCGCAGATACGCAGTATTTT. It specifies CASSPAGTIPSADTQYF.

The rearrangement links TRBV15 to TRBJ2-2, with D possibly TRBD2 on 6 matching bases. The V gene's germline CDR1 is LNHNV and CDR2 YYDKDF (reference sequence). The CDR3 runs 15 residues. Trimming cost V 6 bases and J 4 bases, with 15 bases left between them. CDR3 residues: CATRRDGGVTGELFF. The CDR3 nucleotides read TGTGCCACCAGGAGGGACGGAGGGGTCACCGGGGAGCTGTTTTTT.

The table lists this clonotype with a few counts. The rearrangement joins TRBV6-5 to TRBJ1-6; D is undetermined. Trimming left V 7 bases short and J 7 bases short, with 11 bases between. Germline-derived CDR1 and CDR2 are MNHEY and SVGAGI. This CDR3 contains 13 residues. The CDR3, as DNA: TGTGCCAGCACGGGTTCATGGAATTCACCCCTCCACTTT. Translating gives CASTGSWNSPLHF.

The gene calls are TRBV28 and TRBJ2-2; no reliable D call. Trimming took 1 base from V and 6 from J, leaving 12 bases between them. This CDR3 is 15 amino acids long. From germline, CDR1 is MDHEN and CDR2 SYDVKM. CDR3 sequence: CASSLYPPAPGELFF. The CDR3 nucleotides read TGTGCCAGCAGTTTATATCCCCCTGCTCCCGGGGAGCTGTTTTTT.

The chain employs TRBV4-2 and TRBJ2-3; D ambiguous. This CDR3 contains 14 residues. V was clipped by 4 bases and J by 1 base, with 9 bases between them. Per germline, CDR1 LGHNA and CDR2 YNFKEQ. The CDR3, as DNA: TGTGCCAGCAGCCTTAGCACGCGCACAGATACGCAGTATTTT. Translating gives CASSLSTRTDTQYF.

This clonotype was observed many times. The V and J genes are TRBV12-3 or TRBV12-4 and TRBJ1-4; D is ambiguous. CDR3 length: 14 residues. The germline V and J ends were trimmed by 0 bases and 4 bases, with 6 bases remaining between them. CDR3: CASSLAQYNEKLFF. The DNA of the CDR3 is TGTGCCAGCAGTTTAGCCCAGTATAATGAAAAACTGTTTTTT.

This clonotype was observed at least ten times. CDR3 DNA: TGTGCCAGCAGCCCGCCCTGGAGCGGTCCCCTCCACTTT. Translating it yields CASSPPWSGPLHF. V usage is TRBV12-3 or TRBV12-4 and J usage is TRBJ1-6; unclear D gene. V was cut by 6 bases and J by 13 bases, with 16 bases left in between. The CDR3 spans 13 residues.

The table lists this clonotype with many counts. This CDR3 reads CASSSPFRISGTSGADTQYF. The CDR3 nucleotides read TGTGCCAGCAGTTCTCCTTTCCGAATCTCCGGGACTAGCGGCGCAGATACGCAGTATTTT. The chain recombines TRBV6-2 or TRBV6-3 with TRBJ2-3; 11 nucleotides line up with TRBD2. Unmatched junction bases numbered 19, after V lost 4 bases and J lost 4 bases. Germline CDR1 reads MNHEY; CDR2 reads SVGEGT. There are 20 residues in the CDR3.

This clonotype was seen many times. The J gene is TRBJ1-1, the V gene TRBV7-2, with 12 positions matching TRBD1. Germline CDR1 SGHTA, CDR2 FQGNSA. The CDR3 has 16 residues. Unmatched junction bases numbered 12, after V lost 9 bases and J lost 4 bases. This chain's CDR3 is CASGAGTGGWVTEAFF. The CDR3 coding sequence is TGTGCCAGTGGGGCCGGGACAGGGGGCTGGGTCACTGAAGCTTTCTTT.

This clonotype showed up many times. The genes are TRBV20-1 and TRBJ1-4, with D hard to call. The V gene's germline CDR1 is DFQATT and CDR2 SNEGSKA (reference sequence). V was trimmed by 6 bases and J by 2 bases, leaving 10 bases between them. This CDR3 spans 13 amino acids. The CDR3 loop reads CSAPGETNEKLFF. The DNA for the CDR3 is TGCAGTGCCCCGGGAGAGACTAATGAAAAACTGTTTTTT.

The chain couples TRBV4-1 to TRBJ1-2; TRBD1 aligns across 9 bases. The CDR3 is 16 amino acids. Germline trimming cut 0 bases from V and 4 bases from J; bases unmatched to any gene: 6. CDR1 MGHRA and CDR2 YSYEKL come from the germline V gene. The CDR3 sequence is CASSQDRTGVRYGYTF. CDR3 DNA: TGCGCCAGCAGCCAAGATAGGACAGGGGTCCGCTATGGCTACACCTTC.

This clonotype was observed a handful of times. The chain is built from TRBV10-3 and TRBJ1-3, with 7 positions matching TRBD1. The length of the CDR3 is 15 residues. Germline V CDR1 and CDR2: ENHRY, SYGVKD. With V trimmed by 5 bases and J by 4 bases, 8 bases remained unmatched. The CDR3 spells CAISSILDRGNTIYF. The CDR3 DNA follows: TGTGCCATCAGTAGCATATTGGACAGGGGAAACACCATATATTTT.

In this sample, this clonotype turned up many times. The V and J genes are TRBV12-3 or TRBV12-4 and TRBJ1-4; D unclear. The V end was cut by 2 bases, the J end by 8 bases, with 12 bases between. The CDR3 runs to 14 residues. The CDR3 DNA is TGTGCCAGCAGTTTATTTCCTAAAGCGGAAAAACTGTTTTTT. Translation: CASSLFPKAEKLFF.

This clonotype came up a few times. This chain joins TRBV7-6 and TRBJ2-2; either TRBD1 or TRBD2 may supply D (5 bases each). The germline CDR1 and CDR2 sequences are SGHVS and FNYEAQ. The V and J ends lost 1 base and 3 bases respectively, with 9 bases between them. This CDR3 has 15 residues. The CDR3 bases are TGTGCCAGCAGCTTAGTTGGGGGACACACCGGGGAGCTGTTTTTT. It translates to CASSLVGGHTGELFF.

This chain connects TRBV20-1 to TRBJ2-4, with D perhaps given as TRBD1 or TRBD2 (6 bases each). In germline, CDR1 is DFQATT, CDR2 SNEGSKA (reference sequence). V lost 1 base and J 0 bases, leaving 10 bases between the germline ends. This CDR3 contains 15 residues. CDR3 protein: CSARAGGSAKNIQYF. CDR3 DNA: TGCAGTGCTAGAGCCGGGGGCTCAGCCAAAAACATTCAGTACTTC.

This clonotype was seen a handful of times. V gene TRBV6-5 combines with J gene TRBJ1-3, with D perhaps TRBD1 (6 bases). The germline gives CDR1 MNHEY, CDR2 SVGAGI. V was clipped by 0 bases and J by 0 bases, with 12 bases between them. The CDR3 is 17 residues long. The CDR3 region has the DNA TGTGCCAGCAGTTACTCGGGAGGACAGATCTCTGGAAACACCATATATTTT. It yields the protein CASSYSGGQISGNTIYF.

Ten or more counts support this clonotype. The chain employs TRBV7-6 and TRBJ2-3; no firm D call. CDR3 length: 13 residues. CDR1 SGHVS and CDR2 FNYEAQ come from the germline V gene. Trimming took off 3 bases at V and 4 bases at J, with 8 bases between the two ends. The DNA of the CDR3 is TGTGCCAGCAGCTTTGGCGATCCAGATACGCAGTATTTT. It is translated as CASSFGDPDTQYF.

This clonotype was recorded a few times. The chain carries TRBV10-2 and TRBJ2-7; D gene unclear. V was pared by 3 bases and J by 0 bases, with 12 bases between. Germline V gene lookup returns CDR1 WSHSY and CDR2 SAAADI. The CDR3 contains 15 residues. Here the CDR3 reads CASSDLVGYSYEQYF. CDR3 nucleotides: TGCGCCAGCAGTGACTTAGTGGGGTACTCCTACGAGCAGTACTTC.

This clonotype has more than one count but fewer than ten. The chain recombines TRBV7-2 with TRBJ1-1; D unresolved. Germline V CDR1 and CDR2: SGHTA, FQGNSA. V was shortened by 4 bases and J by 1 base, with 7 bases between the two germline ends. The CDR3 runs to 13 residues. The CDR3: CASSSQWNTEAFF. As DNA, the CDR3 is TGTGCCAGCAGCTCACAGTGGAACACTGAAGCTTTCTTT.

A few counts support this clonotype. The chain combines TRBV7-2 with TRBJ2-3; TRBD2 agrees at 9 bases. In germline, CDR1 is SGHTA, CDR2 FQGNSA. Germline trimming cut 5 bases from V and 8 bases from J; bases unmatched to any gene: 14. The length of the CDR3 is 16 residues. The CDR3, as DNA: TGTGCCAGCAGCCCAGCCCCTAGCGGGGTTAGAGCTACGCAGTATTTT. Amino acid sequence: CASSPAPSGVRATQYF.

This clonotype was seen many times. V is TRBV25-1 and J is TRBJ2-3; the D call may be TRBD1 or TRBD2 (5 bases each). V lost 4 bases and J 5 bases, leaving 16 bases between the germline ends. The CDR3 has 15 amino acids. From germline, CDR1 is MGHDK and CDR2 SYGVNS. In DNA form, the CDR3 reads TGTGCCAGCAGTGGGATTGGGGGAAGGCTAGATACGCAGTATTTT. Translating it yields CASSGIGGRLDTQYF.

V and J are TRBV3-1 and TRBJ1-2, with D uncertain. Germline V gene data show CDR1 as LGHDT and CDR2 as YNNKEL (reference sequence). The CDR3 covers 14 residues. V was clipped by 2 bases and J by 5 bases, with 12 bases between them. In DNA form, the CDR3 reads TGTGCCAGCAGCCAACGCAGAAATGTTTATGGCTACACCTTC. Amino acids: CASSQRRNVYGYTF.

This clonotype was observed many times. The CDR3 sequence: CASSSDRANEQFF. CDR3 nucleotide sequence: TGTGCCAGCAGCTCGGACAGGGCCAATGAGCAGTTCTTC. This sequence joins TRBV11-2 and TRBJ2-1; 8 bases fit TRBD1. CDR3 length equals 13 residues. V gave up 4 bases and J gave up 6 bases; unmatched junction bases: 2. Germline CDR1 reads SGHAT; CDR2 reads FQNNGV.